One TCR beta chain is described in this entry. The target antigen is unknown. This entry belongs to a study of T-cell memory formation after mild COVID-19. Looking at the study overall: Largely, TCR clusters stayed within a single donor.

The study, taken as a whole, reports: Among clones peaking at day 37 in the second wave, SARS-CoV-2 specificity remained unconfirmed. Mainly CM and EM harbored the contracting CD4+ clones; mainly EMRA harbored the CD8+ ones.

The 5'RACE method, run with constant-segment primers, produced TCR alpha and TCR beta cDNA libraries (carrying sample barcodes and UMIs). A single record per CDR3 protein comes from TCRdb applying MiXCR to the 5' RACE reads. The sample yields about 190,000 distinct CDR3 sequences, about 17% seen once. CDR1 is KGHSH and CDR2 is LQKENI in the germline V gene. Trimming took off 3 bases at V and 5 bases at J, with 14 bases between the two ends. The CDR3 covers 15 residues. This receptor was identified in an adult woman who had mild COVID-19 (a few samples of this study predate the infection). Cell type and time point are not known. Sequenced sample: PBMCs or a T cell subset sorted from them (not recorded which). The gene calls are TRBV18 and TRBJ2-4, with D tentatively TRBD1 (5 bases). The DNA of the CDR3 is TGTGCCAGCTCACCGTTGACAGCACCGGAAAACATTCAGTACTTC. Translation gives CASSPLTAPENIQYF.